This is a list of T cell receptor beta chains from one sample in a study of T cell repertoires in cytomegalovirus infection. TCRdb processed the reads anew with MiXCR; each CDR3 protein has one entry. The sample contains about 280,000 distinct CDR3 sequences, less than 25% of which appear only once. These TCRs are of unknown antigen specificity. The specimen comprised cultured PBMCs, sampled from culture after CMV antigen stimulation. These receptors were collected from a human donor in good health (CMV status not recorded). Some clones in this sample may be carry-over from other donors' samples. Both conserved end residues are part of each CDR3. D genes are given only for firm matches. A clone size is listed for some rows: how often the clone was seen (once, few, many), or a class if it is expanded.

clone_size: few; v_call: TRBV11-2; j_call: TRBJ1-1; d_call: -; cdr3_aa: CASSPVTGSNTEAFF; cdr3_nt: TGTGCCAGCAGCCCAGTAACAGGGAGCAACACTGAAGCTTTCTTT
clone_size: -; v_call: TRBV20-1; j_call: TRBJ2-7; d_call: TRBD2; cdr3_aa: CSGGGLAGVGSYEQYF; cdr3_nt: TGCAGTGGTGGGGGACTAGCGGGAGTTGGGTCCTACGAGCAGTACTTC
clone_size: once; v_call: TRBV20-1; j_call: TRBJ2-1; d_call: TRBD2; cdr3_aa: CSAKRLAGEGFEFF; cdr3_nt: TGCAGTGCTAAGAGACTAGCGGGAGAAGGGTTTGAGTTCTTC
clone_size: few; v_call: TRBV9; j_call: TRBJ2-1; d_call: -; cdr3_aa: CASSVGAAPYNEQFF; cdr3_nt: TGTGCCAGCAGCGTGGGGGCCGCTCCTTACAATGAGCAGTTCTTC
clone_size: -; v_call: TRBV5-4; j_call: TRBJ2-1; d_call: TRBD2; cdr3_aa: CAIMMASGDNEQFF; cdr3_nt: TGTGCCATCATGATGGCTAGCGGGGACAATGAGCAGTTCTTC
clone_size: -; v_call: TRBV29-1; j_call: TRBJ2-3; d_call: -; cdr3_aa: CSVEVGRRTQYF; cdr3_nt: TGCAGCGTTGAAGTAGGAAGGAGGACGCAGTATTTT
clone_size: -; v_call: TRBV6-6; j_call: TRBJ2-5; d_call: -; cdr3_aa: CASSYPPVVRFRATQYF; cdr3_nt: TGTGCCAGCAGTTATCCCCCGGTAGTTAGGTTTCGGGCGACCCAGTACTTC
clone_size: -; v_call: TRBV12-5; j_call: TRBJ1-1; d_call: -; cdr3_aa: CASGLGFGSGGNTEAFF; cdr3_nt: TGTGCTAGTGGTTTGGGGTTTGGATCGGGGGGGAACACTGAAGCTTTCTTT
clone_size: once; v_call: TRBV20-1; j_call: TRBJ1-1; d_call: -; cdr3_aa: CSARDPGAGTEAFF; cdr3_nt: TGCAGTGCTAGAGATCCCGGGGCGGGAACTGAAGCTTTCTTT
clone_size: -; v_call: TRBV19; j_call: TRBJ1-3; d_call: -; cdr3_aa: CASTELSSGNTIYF; cdr3_nt: TGTGCCAGTACAGAATTGAGCTCTGGAAACACCATATATTTT
clone_size: -; v_call: TRBV4-3; j_call: TRBJ2-2; d_call: -; cdr3_aa: CASSQGRGSNTGELFF; cdr3_nt: TGCGCCAGCAGCCAAGGAAGGGGCAGTAACACCGGGGAGCTGTTTTTT
clone_size: few; v_call: TRBV7-9; j_call: TRBJ2-6; d_call: TRBD1; cdr3_aa: CAIPLTTANAEPGQGSSGANVLTF; cdr3_nt: TGTGCCATTCCCCTTACCACGGCCAACGCAGAACCGGGACAGGGAAGCTCTGGGGCCAACGTCCTGACTTTC
clone_size: -; v_call: TRBV25-1; j_call: TRBJ2-1; d_call: -; cdr3_aa: CASSALDSSYNEQFF; cdr3_nt: TGTGCCAGCAGTGCCCTCGACAGCTCCTACAATGAGCAGTTCTTC
clone_size: -; v_call: TRBV4-2; j_call: TRBJ1-5; d_call: TRBD1; cdr3_aa: CASSPEGTAILGNQPQHF; cdr3_nt: TGTGCCAGCAGCCCGGAAGGGACAGCGATCCTGGGGAATCAGCCCCAGCATTTT
clone_size: many; v_call: TRBV7-2; j_call: TRBJ2-4; d_call: -; cdr3_aa: CASSFNDKNIQYF; cdr3_nt: TGTGCCAGCAGCTTCAACGACAAAAACATTCAGTACTTC
clone_size: few; v_call: TRBV4-1; j_call: TRBJ1-1; d_call: -; cdr3_aa: CASSQDPHRPFAFF; cdr3_nt: TGCGCCAGCAGCCAAGATCCTCACCGGCCCTTTGCTTTCTTT
clone_size: -; v_call: TRBV10-3; j_call: TRBJ2-7; d_call: TRBD1; cdr3_aa: CAINQPGQGSYEQYF; cdr3_nt: TGTGCCATCAATCAACCGGGACAGGGCTCCTACGAGCAGTACTTC
clone_size: few; v_call: TRBV19; j_call: TRBJ2-3; d_call: -; cdr3_aa: CASSILTNTDTQYF; cdr3_nt: TGTGCCAGTAGTATCCTGACAAACACAGATACGCAGTATTTT
clone_size: many; v_call: TRBV6-1; j_call: TRBJ2-1; d_call: -; cdr3_aa: CASSFPLGSGYNEQFF; cdr3_nt: TGTGCCAGCAGTTTCCCCCTTGGTAGCGGCTACAATGAGCAGTTCTTC
clone_size: many; v_call: TRBV12-3/TRBV12-4; j_call: TRBJ2-2; d_call: -; cdr3_aa: CATRNTNTGELFF; cdr3_nt: TGTGCCACCAGAAATACGAACACCGGGGAGCTGTTTTTT
clone_size: -; v_call: TRBV29-1; j_call: TRBJ2-1; d_call: -; cdr3_aa: CSVCDYNEQFF; cdr3_nt: TGCAGCGTGTGCGACTACAATGAGCAGTTCTTC
clone_size: few; v_call: TRBV20-1; j_call: TRBJ2-1; d_call: -; cdr3_aa: CSARHSTRDNEQFF; cdr3_nt: TGCAGTGCCCGGCACAGCACGAGGGACAATGAGCAGTTCTTC
clone_size: few; v_call: TRBV7-9; j_call: TRBJ1-1; d_call: -; cdr3_aa: CASSSTSRTNTEAFF; cdr3_nt: TGTGCCAGCAGCTCAACCAGCCGAACGAACACTGAAGCTTTCTTT
clone_size: -; v_call: TRBV19; j_call: TRBJ1-1; d_call: -; cdr3_aa: CASSINRNLGRENTEAFF; cdr3_nt: TGTGCCAGTAGTATAAACCGAAACCTGGGACGGGAAAACACTGAAGCTTTCTTT
clone_size: -; v_call: TRBV7-3; j_call: TRBJ2-3; d_call: -; cdr3_aa: CASSPQGGLTDTQYF; cdr3_nt: TGTGCCAGCAGCCCACAGGGCGGATTGACAGATACGCAGTATTTT
clone_size: few; v_call: TRBV29-1; j_call: TRBJ2-1; d_call: TRBD2; cdr3_aa: CSAWGLAGGGYNEQFF; cdr3_nt: TGCAGCGCCTGGGGACTAGCGGGAGGAGGGTACAATGAGCAGTTCTTC
clone_size: -; v_call: TRBV6-1; j_call: TRBJ2-3; d_call: TRBD2; cdr3_aa: CASRDGLHRGAGVTDTQYF; cdr3_nt: TGTGCCAGCAGAGACGGTCTTCACCGGGGAGCGGGAGTAACAGATACGCAGTATTTT
clone_size: -; v_call: TRBV28; j_call: TRBJ2-7; d_call: -; cdr3_aa: CASSQGGGAYEQYF; cdr3_nt: TGTGCCAGCAGCCAGGGTGGGGGCGCTTACGAGCAGTACTTC
clone_size: few; v_call: TRBV4-3; j_call: TRBJ1-2; d_call: -; cdr3_aa: CASSQELGGGYTF; cdr3_nt: TGCGCCAGCAGCCAAGAGTTAGGTGGTGGCTACACCTTC
clone_size: -; v_call: TRBV29-1; j_call: TRBJ2-5; d_call: -; cdr3_aa: CSVEDWGDSQETQYF; cdr3_nt: TGCAGCGTTGAAGATTGGGGAGACAGCCAAGAGACCCAGTACTTC
clone_size: -; v_call: TRBV4-3; j_call: TRBJ2-2; d_call: TRBD2; cdr3_aa: CASSQDRRVAGTGELFF; cdr3_nt: TGCGCCAGCAGCCAAGACCGACGCGTAGCGGGCACCGGGGAGCTGTTTTTT
clone_size: -; v_call: TRBV2; j_call: TRBJ2-3; d_call: -; cdr3_aa: CASAEPGASTDTQYF; cdr3_nt: TGTGCCAGCGCAGAGCCCGGAGCTAGCACAGATACGCAGTATTTT
clone_size: few; v_call: TRBV7-2; j_call: TRBJ1-4; d_call: TRBD1; cdr3_aa: CASSFRQGAREKLFF; cdr3_nt: TGTGCCAGCAGCTTCCGACAGGGGGCTCGAGAAAAACTGTTTTTT
clone_size: few; v_call: TRBV20-1; j_call: TRBJ1-5; d_call: -; cdr3_aa: CSALLGAGNQPQHF; cdr3_nt: TGCAGTGCTCTGCTAGGGGCCGGCAATCAGCCCCAGCATTTT
clone_size: -; v_call: TRBV6-2/TRBV6-3; j_call: TRBJ2-5; d_call: -; cdr3_aa: CASREPAETQYF; cdr3_nt: TGTGCCAGCAGGGAGCCGGCAGAGACCCAGTACTTC
clone_size: many; v_call: TRBV7-6; j_call: TRBJ2-3; d_call: TRBD2; cdr3_aa: CASSLDAFWVAGGEDTQYF; cdr3_nt: TGTGCCAGCAGCTTAGACGCTTTTTGGGTAGCGGGAGGCGAAGATACGCAGTATTTT
clone_size: -; v_call: TRBV28; j_call: TRBJ2-2; d_call: TRBD2; cdr3_aa: CASSILAGANTGELFF; cdr3_nt: TGTGCCAGCAGTATACTAGCGGGTGCGAACACCGGGGAGCTGTTTTTT
clone_size: -; v_call: TRBV6-2/TRBV6-3; j_call: TRBJ2-5; d_call: TRBD2; cdr3_aa: CASSYALLAGELVETQYF; cdr3_nt: TGTGCCAGCAGTTATGCCCTTTTAGCGGGGGAGCTAGTGGAGACCCAGTACTTC
clone_size: few; v_call: TRBV7-2; j_call: TRBJ2-1; d_call: -; cdr3_aa: CASSLLYRNNEQFF; cdr3_nt: TGTGCCAGCAGCTTATTGTACCGAAACAATGAGCAGTTCTTC
clone_size: few; v_call: TRBV28; j_call: TRBJ2-3; d_call: TRBD2; cdr3_aa: CASSFGGAVQGTDTQYF; cdr3_nt: TGTGCCAGCAGTTTCGGGGGGGCGGTTCAAGGCACAGATACGCAGTATTTT
clone_size: few; v_call: TRBV29-1; j_call: TRBJ2-5; d_call: TRBD2; cdr3_aa: CSVEVLAGGETQYF; cdr3_nt: TGCAGCGTTGAAGTACTAGCGGGAGGGGAGACCCAGTACTTC
clone_size: -; v_call: TRBV28; j_call: TRBJ2-4; d_call: TRBD1; cdr3_aa: CASSRRVRGQGGKNIQYF; cdr3_nt: TGTGCCAGCAGTAGAAGAGTAAGGGGGCAGGGTGGCAAAAACATTCAGTACTTC
clone_size: many; v_call: TRBV7-2; j_call: TRBJ2-5; d_call: TRBD2; cdr3_aa: CATNRGGGETQYF; cdr3_nt: TGTGCCACTAATAGGGGCGGGGGGGAGACCCAGTACTTC
clone_size: -; v_call: TRBV6-4; j_call: TRBJ2-1; d_call: TRBD1; cdr3_aa: CASSDIGQGWNEQFF; cdr3_nt: TGTGCCAGCAGTGACATAGGACAGGGGTGGAATGAGCAGTTCTTC
clone_size: -; v_call: TRBV19; j_call: TRBJ2-2; d_call: -; cdr3_aa: CASSIEPDTGELFF; cdr3_nt: TGTGCCAGTAGTATAGAACCGGACACCGGGGAGCTGTTTTTT
clone_size: few; v_call: TRBV29-1; j_call: TRBJ2-7; d_call: -; cdr3_aa: CSVEGVHEQYF; cdr3_nt: TGCAGCGTTGAAGGGGTACACGAGCAGTACTTC
clone_size: few; v_call: TRBV5-5; j_call: TRBJ2-1; d_call: TRBD2; cdr3_aa: CASSLEAAGDGYNEQFF; cdr3_nt: TGTGCCAGCAGCTTGGAGGCAGCGGGAGATGGGTACAATGAGCAGTTCTTC
clone_size: -; v_call: TRBV11-3; j_call: TRBJ2-7; d_call: TRBD2; cdr3_aa: CASSFPRLAGAYEQYF; cdr3_nt: TGTGCCAGCAGCTTCCCCCGACTAGCGGGAGCCTACGAGCAGTACTTC
clone_size: -; v_call: TRBV10-3; j_call: TRBJ2-1; d_call: -; cdr3_aa: CAISESSGNNEQFF; cdr3_nt: TGTGCCATCAGTGAGTCTAGCGGCAACAATGAGCAGTTCTTC
clone_size: few; v_call: TRBV7-9; j_call: TRBJ2-7; d_call: -; cdr3_aa: CASSSGLTTYEQYF; cdr3_nt: TGTGCCAGCAGCTCGGGACTGACTACCTACGAGCAGTACTTC
clone_size: few; v_call: TRBV11-3; j_call: TRBJ2-4; d_call: TRBD2; cdr3_aa: CASSPYGGLAGGPMSGIQYF; cdr3_nt: TGTGCCAGCAGCCCCTACGGGGGACTAGCGGGAGGGCCAATGAGTGGCATTCAGTACTTC
clone_size: -; v_call: TRBV20-1; j_call: TRBJ2-5; d_call: TRBD1; cdr3_aa: CSATTGQGAETQYF; cdr3_nt: TGCAGTGCTACGACGGGACAGGGGGCAGAGACCCAGTACTTC